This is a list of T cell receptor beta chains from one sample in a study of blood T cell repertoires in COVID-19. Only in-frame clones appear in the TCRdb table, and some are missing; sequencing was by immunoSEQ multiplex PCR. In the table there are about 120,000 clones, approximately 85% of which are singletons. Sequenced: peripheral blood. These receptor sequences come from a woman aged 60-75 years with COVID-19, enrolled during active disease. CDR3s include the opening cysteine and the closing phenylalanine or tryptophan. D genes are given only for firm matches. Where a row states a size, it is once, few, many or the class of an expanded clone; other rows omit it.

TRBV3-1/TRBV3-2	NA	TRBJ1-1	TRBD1	TGTGCGACAGATCCAGGACAGGGAATAGCGAACACTGAAGCTTTCTTT	CATDPGQGIANTEAFF
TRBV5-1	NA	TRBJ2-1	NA	TGCGCCAGCAGCTTGTCGTTCCGGGGGGCCCCCAATGAGCAGTTCTTC	CASSLSFRGAPNEQFF
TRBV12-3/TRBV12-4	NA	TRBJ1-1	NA	TGTTCGTCGTGGGGGGCTGAAGCTTTCTTT	CSSWGAEAFF
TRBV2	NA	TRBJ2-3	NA	TGTGCCAGCACAGGGATTAGCACAGATACGCAGTATTTT	CASTGISTDTQYF
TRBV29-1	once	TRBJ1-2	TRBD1	TGCAGCGTTGGGACAGGGGGAGCTTCTAACTATGGCTACACCTTC	CSVGTGGASNYGYTF
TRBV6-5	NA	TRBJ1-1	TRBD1	TGTGCCAGCAGTCGAGGGGGCAGGGACACTGAAGCTTTCTTT	CASSRGGRDTEAFF
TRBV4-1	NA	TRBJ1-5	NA	TGCGCCAGCAGCCAATCTAGGGGGAGCAATCAGCCCCAGCATTTT	CASSQSRGSNQPQHF
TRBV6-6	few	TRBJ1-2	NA	TGTGCCAGCAGCAGGGACATTAACTATGGCTACACCTTC	CASSRDINYGYTF
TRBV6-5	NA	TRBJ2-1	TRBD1	TGTGCCAGCAGTCCCAGGACAGGAGCGCTTGAGCAGTTCTTC	CASSPRTGALEQFF
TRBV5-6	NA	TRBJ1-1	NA	TGTGCCAGCAGCTACGTGACACGGAACACTGAAGCTTTCTTT	CASSYVTRNTEAFF
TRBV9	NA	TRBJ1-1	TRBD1	TGTGCCAGCAGCGTAGAAATAGGGACAGGGGTCACTGAAGCTTTCTTT	CASSVEIGTGVTEAFF
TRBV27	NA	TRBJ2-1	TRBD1	TGTGCCAGCAGTTTCGGCCAGGGGGCCTACAATGAGCAGTTCTTC	CASSFGQGAYNEQFF
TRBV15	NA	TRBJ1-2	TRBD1	TGTGCCACCAGCCGAAGGGACAGGGGCTATGGCTACACCTTC	CATSRRDRGYGYTF
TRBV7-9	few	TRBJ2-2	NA	TGTGCCAGCAGCTTAGCCAGATACACCGGGGAGCTGTTTTTT	CASSLARYTGELFF
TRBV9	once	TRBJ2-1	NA	TGTGCCAGCAGCGTAGGAGCCTACAATGAGCAGTTCTTC	CASSVGAYNEQFF
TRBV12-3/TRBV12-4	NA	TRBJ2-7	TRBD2	TGTGCCAGCAGCCTCGGGGGGGCCCACGAGCAGTACTTC	CASSLGGAHEQYF
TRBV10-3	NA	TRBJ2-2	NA	TGTGCCATCAGTGTCGTGACTAAGAACACCGGGGAGCTGTTTTTT	CAISVVTKNTGELFF
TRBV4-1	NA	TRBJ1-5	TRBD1	TGCGCCAGCAGCCTAACAGGGGGCGCAGGGTATAGCAATCAGCCCCAGCATTTT	CASSLTGGAGYSNQPQHF
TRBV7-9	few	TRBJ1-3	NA	TGTGCCAGCAGCTTAATCGGACTTCTCGGAAACACCATATATTTT	CASSLIGLLGNTIYF
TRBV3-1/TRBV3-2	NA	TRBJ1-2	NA	TGTGCCAGCGGGGCCCGGTCTAACTATGGCTACACCTTC	CASGARSNYGYTF
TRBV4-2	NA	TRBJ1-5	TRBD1	TGTGCCAGCAGCCCCGGAACCGGACAGGCGGGTCAGCCCCAGCATTTT	CASSPGTGQAGQPQHF
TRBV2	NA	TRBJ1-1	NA	TGTGCCACCAGGCAGGAAGAGATTGAAGCTTTCTTT	CATRQEEIEAFF
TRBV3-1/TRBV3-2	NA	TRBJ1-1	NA	TGTGCCAGCAGCCCAAACAGGGTCGGGACTGAAGCTTTCTTT	CASSPNRVGTEAFF
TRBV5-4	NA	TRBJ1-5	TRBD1	TGTGCCAGCAGCTTGGGGGGGGGACAGGGCCTCGATCAGCCCCAGCATTTT	CASSLGGGQGLDQPQHF
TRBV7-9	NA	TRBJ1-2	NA	TGTGCCAGCAGGGCCGGACAGTACTTTGGCTATGGCTACACCTTC	CASRAGQYFGYGYTF
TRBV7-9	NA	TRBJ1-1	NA	TGTGCCAGCAGAGCGACGGCAAACACTGAAGCTTTCTTT	CASRATANTEAFF
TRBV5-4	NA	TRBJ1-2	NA	TGTGCCTGCTCAGGGGTGGAGTGGCCTGGGGTCGGAATCTACACCTTC	CACSGVEWPGVGIYTF
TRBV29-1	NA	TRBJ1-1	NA	TGCAGCGTTGTCGGACGTGGCCTCAGGGCCGTCGACACTGAAGCTTTCTTT	CSVVGRGLRAVDTEAFF
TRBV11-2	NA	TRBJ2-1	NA	TGTGCCAGCAGCTTACTTGCGGTTGGGGGGAATGAGCAGTTCTTC	CASSLLAVGGNEQFF
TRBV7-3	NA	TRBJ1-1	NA	TGTGCCAGCACCCCGACAGTGAACACTGAAGCTTTCTTT	CASTPTVNTEAFF
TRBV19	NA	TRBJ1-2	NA	TGTGCCGTGGGGGCAGGGGATAACTATGGCTACACCTTC	CAVGAGDNYGYTF
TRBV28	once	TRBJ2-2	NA	TGTGCCAGCGTTCGGGGGGCGGCCACCGGGGAGCTGTTTTTT	CASVRGAATGELFF
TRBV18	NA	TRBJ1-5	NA	TGTGCCAGCTCACCCTCGGGACGGGGGGATCAGCCCCAGCATTTT	CASSPSGRGDQPQHF
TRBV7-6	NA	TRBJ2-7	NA	TGTGCCAGCAGCTTACTGACAGACTACGAGCAGTACTTC	CASSLLTDYEQYF
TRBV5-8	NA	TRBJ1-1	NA	TGTGCCAGCAGCTTGGCGCTGGGGGGCACTGAAGCTTTCTTT	CASSLALGGTEAFF
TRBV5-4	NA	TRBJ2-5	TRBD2	TGTGCCAGCAGCTTGAATCGCGGGGGGGATGAAGAGACCCAGTACTTC	CASSLNRGGDEETQYF
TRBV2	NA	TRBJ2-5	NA	TGTGCCAGCAGTGGACAAGGGCGGGCAGGAGAGACCCAGTACTTC	CASSGQGRAGETQYF
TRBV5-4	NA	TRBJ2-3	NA	TGTGCCAGCAGCTTGGCGGCCAGGGCCAGCACAGATACGCAGTATTTT	CASSLAARASTDTQYF
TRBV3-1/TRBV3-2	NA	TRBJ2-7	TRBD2	TGTGCCAGCAGCCGTCTACTAGCGCCGGCTGGCGAGCAGTACTTC	CASSRLLAPAGEQYF
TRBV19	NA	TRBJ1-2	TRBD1	TGTGCCAGTAGCGAAGGGACAGGATATGGCTACACCTTC	CASSEGTGYGYTF
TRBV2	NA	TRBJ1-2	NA	TGTGCCAGCACAAACAGGTTTCCTAACTATGGCTACACCTTC	CASTNRFPNYGYTF
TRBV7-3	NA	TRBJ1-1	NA	TGTGCCAGCAGCCGACAGTCGAACACTGAAGCTTTCTTT	CASSRQSNTEAFF
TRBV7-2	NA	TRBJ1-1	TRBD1	TGTGCCAGCAGCTACCCAGGGGGAACTGAAGCTTTCTTT	CASSYPGGTEAFF
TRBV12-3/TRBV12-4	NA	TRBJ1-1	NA	TGTGCCAGCAGTTTAGGGGGAGTCCGCTTCTCTTTCTTT	CASSLGGVRFSFF
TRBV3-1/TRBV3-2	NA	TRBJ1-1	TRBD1	TGTGCCAGCAGCCAAGATCTTCAGGGCAGGGGGCGTACTGAAGCTTTCTTT	CASSQDLQGRGRTEAFF
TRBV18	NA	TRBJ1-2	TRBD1	TGTGCCAGCTCACCACCCGGACAGGGATATGGCTACACCTTC	CASSPPGQGYGYTF
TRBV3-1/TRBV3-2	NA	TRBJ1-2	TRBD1	TGTGCCAGCAGCACGGACAGGAGGATAGGCTACACCTTC	CASSTDRRIGYTF
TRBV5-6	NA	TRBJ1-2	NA	TGTGCCAGCAGCCACGGACAGTTCTATGGCTACACCTTC	CASSHGQFYGYTF
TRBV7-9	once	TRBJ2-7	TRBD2	TGTGCCAGCAGCTTAAGTAGCGGGATCTTTTACGAGCAGTACTTC	CASSLSSGIFYEQYF
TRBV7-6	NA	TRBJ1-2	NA	TGTGCCAGCAGCCAAGGGATCGGGAGTCGGGACTATGGCTACACCTTC	CASSQGIGSRDYGYTF
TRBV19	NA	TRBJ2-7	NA	TGTGCCAGCAGCCCAGGGAGGCACGAGCAGTACTTC	CASSPGRHEQYF
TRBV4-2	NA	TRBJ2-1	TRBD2	TGTGCCAGCAGCCAAACCTATGAACCAGCGGGGGGGGACAATGAGCAGTTCTTC	CASSQTYEPAGGDNEQFF
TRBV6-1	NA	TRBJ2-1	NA	TGTGCCAGCAGTGAAGCGGCGGCCAGCTCCTACAATGAGCAGTTCTTC	CASSEAAASSYNEQFF
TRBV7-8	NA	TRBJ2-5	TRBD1	TGTGCCAGCAGCCCCCGGGACAGAAAAGAGACCCAGTACTTC	CASSPRDRKETQYF
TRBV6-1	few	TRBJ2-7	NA	TGTGCCAGCAGTGAAGCGGGCAGTTCCTACGAGCAGTACTTC	CASSEAGSSYEQYF
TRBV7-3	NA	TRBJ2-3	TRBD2	TGTGCCAGCAGCCGGGGGGGCACTGATACGCAGTATTTT	CASSRGGTDTQYF
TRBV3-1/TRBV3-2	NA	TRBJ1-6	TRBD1	TGTGCCAGCAGCCGGGACAGTAATTCACCCCTCCACTTT	CASSRDSNSPLHF
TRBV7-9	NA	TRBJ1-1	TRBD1	TGTGCCAGCAGCGCCGGGACAGGGGATATAAACACTGAAGCTTTCTTT	CASSAGTGDINTEAFF
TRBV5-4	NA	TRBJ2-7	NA	TGTGCCAGCAGCTTGGGGCAGGTTGCCTACGAGCAGTACTTC	CASSLGQVAYEQYF